This T cell receptor beta chain stems from a study of cytomegalovirus exposure and HLA in healthy donors. Study results and limitations: Donor immune exposure was known only as CMV serostatus.

13 Jbeta primers and 60 Vbeta primers were used for the PCR. Data came from immunoSEQ multiplex PCR; TCRdb stores just in-frame clones and leaves some out. The data hold roughly 200,000 clones, with 65% to 80% observed a single time. A word on this clone: The antigen is not known.

Germline V gene sequence: CDR1 LNHDA, CDR2 SQIVND (reference sequence). CDR3 length equals 13 residues. The V segment lost 4 bases and the J segment 8 bases; nucleotides outside the gene matches: 4. This receptor was obtained from a woman between 40 and 50 years old in good health and CMV-seronegative. The chain joins TRBV19 to TRBJ2-4; 8 nucleotides match TRBD1. The sequencing input was PBMCs. The CDR3 region has the DNA TGTGCCAGTAGTAGCAGGGGGCTTGACATTCAGTACTTC. This codes for CASSSRGLDIQYF. The full variable domain, its missing parts supplied by reference TRBV19 and TRBJ2-4, is DGGITQSPKYLFRKEGQNVTLSCEQNLNHDAMYWYRQDPGQGLRLIYYSQIVNDFQKGDIAEGYSVSREKKESFPLTVTSAQKNPTAFYLCASSSRGLDIQYFGAGTRLSVL.